Below are 10 T cell receptor beta chains sequenced from a single sample in a study of vaccination and CD4 T cells after COVID-19. These receptors' targets are unknown. The sample's treatment: roughly 11-day PBMC culture with coronavirus spike peptide pools or control peptides (ViraFEST assay). Sequenced with the Oncomine TCR Beta short-read assay was DNA taken from cultured CD4+ T cells. One entry per CDR3 protein results from TCRdb running MiXCR on the PCR reads. Of some 5,400 distinct CDR3 sequences detected, around 45% appear once; the ten largest clones hold 25% to 35%. The sample taken for sequencing was CD4+ T cells from blood, cultured in vitro. These receptors were obtained from a human donor who had recovered from COVID-19.

The V gene is TRBV6-2 or TRBV6-3, the J gene TRBJ2-5; possibly TRBD1 or TRBD2 for D (5 bases each). The CDR3 has 14 amino acids. The V gene's germline CDR1 is MNHEY and CDR2 SVGEGT. With 2 bases removed from V and 5 bases from J, the gap between germline ends came to 12 bases. The CDR3 DNA reads as TGTGCCAGCAGTTACGGCCGGGACGCGGAGACCCAGTACTTC. This codes for CASSYGRDAETQYF.

This chain joins TRBV4-2 and TRBJ1-5, with TRBD1 matching 9 bases. The germline gives CDR1 LGHNA, CDR2 YNFKEQ. V was pared by 0 bases and J by 5 bases, with 8 bases of the junction left unmatched. CDR3 length: 17 amino acids. The CDR3 DNA reads as TGTGCCAGCAGCCAAGATGGGGGACAGGGACACTATCAGCCCCAGCATTTT. Translated: CASSQDGGQGHYQPQHF.

The chain links TRBV27 to TRBJ2-7; D gene unclear. The CDR3 is 15 amino acids. With 7 bases removed from V and 0 bases from J, the gap between germline ends came to 16 bases. In germline, CDR1 is MNHEY, CDR2 SMNVEV (reference sequence). The CDR3 coding sequence is TGTGCCAGCACCCCCCAGTTGGGCAACTCCTACGAGCAGTACTTC. Protein sequence: CASTPQLGNSYEQYF.

V gene TRBV2 combines with J gene TRBJ2-3, with D unclear. The germline V gene encodes CDR1 SNHLY and CDR2 FYNNEI. V lost 5 bases, J lost 2 bases, and 8 bases lay in between. The CDR3 consists of 13 residues. The CDR3 region has the DNA TGTGCCAGCAGTAAGGAGTACACAGATACGCAGTATTTT. It encodes CASSKEYTDTQYF. Combining the CDR3 with reference TRBV2 and TRBJ2-3 gives the whole variable domain EPEVTQTPSHQVTQMGQEVILRCVPISNHLYFYWYRQILGQKVEFLVSFYNNEISEKSEIFDDQFSVERPDGSNFTLKIRSTKLEDSAMYFCASSKEYTDTQYFGPGTRLTVL.

This clonotype is deemed medium-sized. This chain connects TRBV19 to TRBJ1-5; D call uncertain. Germline assignment: CDR1 LNHDA and CDR2 SQIVND (reference sequence). The germline V and J ends were trimmed by 5 bases and 4 bases, with 15 bases remaining between them. This CDR3 contains 15 residues. CDR3 protein: CASSRWPPLNQPQHF. In DNA, the CDR3 is TGTGCCAGTAGTCGCTGGCCGCCTCTTAATCAGCCCCAGCATTTT. Variable domain in full (rest from reference TRBV19 and TRBJ1-5): DGGITQSPKYLFRKEGQNVTLSCEQNLNHDAMYWYRQDPGQGLRLIYYSQIVNDFQKGDIAEGYSVSREKKESFPLTVTSAQKNPTAFYLCASSRWPPLNQPQHFGDGTRLSIL.

A few counts support this clonotype. The genes are TRBV15 and TRBJ2-6, with a possible D match to TRBD1 (5 bases). Trimming removed 8 bases at V and 5 bases at J, with 13 bases between. The CDR3 totals 14 residues. Germline V gene sequence: CDR1 LNHNV, CDR2 YYDKDF (reference sequence). The CDR3 reads CATSDSVWANVLTF. As DNA, the CDR3 is TGTGCCACCTCCGACAGTGTCTGGGCCAACGTCCTGACTTTC. Filled out from reference TRBV15 and TRBJ2-6, the complete variable domain reads DAMVIQNPRYQVTQFGKPVTLSCSQTLNHNVMYWYQQKSSQAPKLLFHYYDKDFNNEADTPDNFQSRRPNTSFCFLDIRSPGLGDTAMYLCATSDSVWANVLTFGAGSRLTVL.

This clonotype turned up a few times. The V and J genes are TRBV19 and TRBJ1-2; weak D call: TRBD1 (5 bases). V lost 7 bases and J lost 2, with 20 bases in between. The CDR3 totals 16 residues. Germline-derived CDR1 and CDR2 are LNHDA and SQIVND (reference sequence). The CDR3 bases are TGTGCCAGTACCCCGCCCGGGGGGTGGTGGAACTATGGCTACACCTTC. This sequence encodes CASTPPGGWWNYGYTF.

This clonotype is classed as medium-sized (0.01 to 0.1%). V usage is TRBV12-3 or TRBV12-4 and J usage is TRBJ1-5; D might be TRBD1 (5 bases). Trimming shortened V by 6 bases and J by 4 bases, and 10 bases separated the two germline ends. The CDR3 consists of 13 residues. The CDR3 DNA follows: TGTGCCAGCAGGAACAGGTTTAATCAGCCCCAGCATTTT. It codes for CASRNRFNQPQHF.

On this clonotype: One end of the junction does not line up with germline, which may come from a read error. CDR3: CASSTGQAYGYTF. The CDR3 DNA sequence: TGTGCCAGCTCTACGGGACAGGCCTATGGCTATACCTTC. The V call is TRBV12-3 or TRBV12-4, the J call TRBJ1-2, with 8 bases aligning to TRBD1. This CDR3 comprises 13 residues.

The chain employs TRBV11-3 and TRBJ2-7; D remains unclear. Germline V gives CDR1 SGHNT, CDR2 YENEEA. The germline V and J ends were trimmed by 2 bases and 3 bases, with 8 bases remaining between them. CDR3 size: 13 residues. CDR3 protein: CASSLITNYEQYF. In DNA form, the CDR3 reads TGTGCCAGCAGCTTAATAACTAACTACGAGCAGTACTTC.